The clone carrying this TCR beta chain turned up a few times. What it binds is unknown. One end of the junction fails to match germline, which may point to a read error. The data were taken from a study of neurological immune-mediated disorders. Germline CDR1 reads SGHRS; CDR2 reads YFSETQ. The CDR3 is 16 amino acids. It was from 2 million PBMCs stored at -80 C that the unsorted libraries were obtained. 5'RACE employing 10-nucleotide random UMIs yielded the cDNA. TCRdb reanalysed the 5' RACE reads using MiXCR and keeps one entry per CDR3 protein. The table shows some 57,000 distinct CDR3 sequences, with around 4.8% occurring only once. Broader study findings: Neither clinical nor MRI features showed any association with the multiple sclerosis repertoire cluster, and the authors stated that larger cohorts are needed. One related-CDR3 cluster, identified by phylogenetic grouping, held the repertoires of 18 of 34 multiple sclerosis patients and was a possible signature.

What was sequenced was PBMCs. The TCR was taken from a woman aged 45 to 65 with multiple sclerosis. This chain links TRBV5-1 with TRBJ2-6; D may be TRBD1 (5 bases). Here the CDR3 DNA reads TGCGCCAGCAGCTTGTCGGGCGGAACTGGGGCCAAAGTCCTGACTTTC. This translates into CASSLSGGTGAKVLTF.